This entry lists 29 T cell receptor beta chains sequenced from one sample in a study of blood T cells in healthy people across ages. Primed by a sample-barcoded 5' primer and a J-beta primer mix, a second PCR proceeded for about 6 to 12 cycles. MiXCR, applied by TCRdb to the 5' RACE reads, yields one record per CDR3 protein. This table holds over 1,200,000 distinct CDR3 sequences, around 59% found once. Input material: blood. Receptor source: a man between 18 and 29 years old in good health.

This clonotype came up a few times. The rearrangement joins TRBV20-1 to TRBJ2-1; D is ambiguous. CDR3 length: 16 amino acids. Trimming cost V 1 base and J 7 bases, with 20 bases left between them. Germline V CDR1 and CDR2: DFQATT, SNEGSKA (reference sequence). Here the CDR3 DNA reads TGCAGTGCTAGAGGTAGTGGAACCCCCCACACAAATGAGCAGTTCTTC. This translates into CSARGSGTPHTNEQFF.

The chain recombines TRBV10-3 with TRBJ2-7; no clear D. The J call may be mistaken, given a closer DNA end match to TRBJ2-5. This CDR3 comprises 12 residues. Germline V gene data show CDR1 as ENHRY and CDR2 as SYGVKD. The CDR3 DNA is TGTGCCATCAGTGTGTCTCCCGAGACCCAGTACTTC. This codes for CAISVSPETQYF.

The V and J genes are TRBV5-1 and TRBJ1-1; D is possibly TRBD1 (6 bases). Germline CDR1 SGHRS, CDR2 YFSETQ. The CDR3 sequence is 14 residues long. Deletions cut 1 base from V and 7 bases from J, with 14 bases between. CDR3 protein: CASSLSNRDIEAFF. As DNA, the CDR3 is TGCGCCAGCAGCTTGAGTAACCGGGACATTGAAGCTTTCTTT.

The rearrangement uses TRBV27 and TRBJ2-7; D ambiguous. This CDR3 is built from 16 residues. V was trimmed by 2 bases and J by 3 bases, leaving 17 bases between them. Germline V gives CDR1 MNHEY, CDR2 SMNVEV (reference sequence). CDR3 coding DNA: TGTGCCAGCAGTTTAACCGCAGCACTACTGGACTACGAGCAGTACTTC. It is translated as CASSLTAALLDYEQYF.

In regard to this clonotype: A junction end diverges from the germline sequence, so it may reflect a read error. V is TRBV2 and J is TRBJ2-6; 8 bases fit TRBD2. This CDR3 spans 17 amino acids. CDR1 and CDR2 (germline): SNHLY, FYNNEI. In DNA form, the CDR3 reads TGTGCCAGCAGTGAAGGCGGGAGGAACTCTGGGGCCAGCGTCCTGACTTTC. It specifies CASSEGGRNSGASVLTF.

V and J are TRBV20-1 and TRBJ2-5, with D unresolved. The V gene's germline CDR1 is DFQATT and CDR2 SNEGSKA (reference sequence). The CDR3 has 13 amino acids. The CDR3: CSENRRSKETQYF. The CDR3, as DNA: TGCAGCGAAAACCGGCGATCCAAAGAGACCCAGTACTTC.

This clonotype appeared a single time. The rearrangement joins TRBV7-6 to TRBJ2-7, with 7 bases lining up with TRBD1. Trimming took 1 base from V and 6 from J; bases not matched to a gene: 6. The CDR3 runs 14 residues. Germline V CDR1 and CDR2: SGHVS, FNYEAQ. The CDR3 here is CASSLGQGRPEQYF. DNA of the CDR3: TGTGCCAGCAGCTTAGGACAGGGTCGTCCCGAGCAGTACTTC.

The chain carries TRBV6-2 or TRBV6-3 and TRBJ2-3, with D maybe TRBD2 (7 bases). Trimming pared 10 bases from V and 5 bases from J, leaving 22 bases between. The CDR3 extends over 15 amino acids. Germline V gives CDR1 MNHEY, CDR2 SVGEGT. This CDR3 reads CATRGGKGVGDTQYF. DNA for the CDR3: TGTGCCACCAGGGGAGGGAAGGGAGTCGGAGATACGCAGTATTTT.

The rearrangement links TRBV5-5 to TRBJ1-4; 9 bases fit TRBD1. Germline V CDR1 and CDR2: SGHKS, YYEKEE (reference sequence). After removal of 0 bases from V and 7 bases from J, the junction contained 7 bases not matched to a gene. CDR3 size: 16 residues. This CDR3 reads CASSLGVGQGIEKLFF. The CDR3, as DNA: TGTGCCAGCAGCTTGGGCGTGGGACAGGGTATTGAAAAACTGTTTTTT.

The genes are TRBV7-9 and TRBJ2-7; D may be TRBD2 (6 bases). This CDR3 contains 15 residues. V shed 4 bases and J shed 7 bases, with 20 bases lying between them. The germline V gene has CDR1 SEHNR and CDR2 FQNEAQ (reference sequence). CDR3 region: CASSYPWTQEGEQYF. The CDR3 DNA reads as TGTGCCAGCAGCTACCCCTGGACGCAGGAGGGAGAGCAGTACTTC. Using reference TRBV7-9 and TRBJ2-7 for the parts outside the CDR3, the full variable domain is DTGVSQNPRHKITKRGQNVTFRCDPISEHNRLYWYRQTLGQGPEFLTYFQNEAQLEKSRLLSDRFSAERPKGSFSTLEIQRTEQGDSAMYLCASSYPWTQEGEQYFGPGTRLTVT.

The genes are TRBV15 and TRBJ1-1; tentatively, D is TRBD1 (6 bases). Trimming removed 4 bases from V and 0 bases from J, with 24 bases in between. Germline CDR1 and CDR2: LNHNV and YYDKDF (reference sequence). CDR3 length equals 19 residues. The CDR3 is CATSNHRLGTTPMNTEAFF. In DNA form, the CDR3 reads TGTGCCACCAGCAACCACCGCCTTGGGACAACGCCTATGAACACTGAAGCTTTCTTT.

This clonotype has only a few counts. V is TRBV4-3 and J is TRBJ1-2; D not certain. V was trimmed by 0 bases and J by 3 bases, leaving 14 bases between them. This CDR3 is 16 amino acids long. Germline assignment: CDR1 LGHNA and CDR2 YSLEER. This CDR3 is CASSQEWAGSYYGYTF. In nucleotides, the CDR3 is TGCGCCAGCAGCCAAGAATGGGCCGGGTCCTACTATGGCTACACCTTC.

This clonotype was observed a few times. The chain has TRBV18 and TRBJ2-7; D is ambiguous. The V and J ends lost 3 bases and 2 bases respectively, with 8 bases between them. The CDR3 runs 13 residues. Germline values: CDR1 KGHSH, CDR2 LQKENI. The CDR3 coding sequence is TGTGCCAGCTCACCTAATCGGGCCTACGAGCAGTACTTC. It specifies CASSPNRAYEQYF.

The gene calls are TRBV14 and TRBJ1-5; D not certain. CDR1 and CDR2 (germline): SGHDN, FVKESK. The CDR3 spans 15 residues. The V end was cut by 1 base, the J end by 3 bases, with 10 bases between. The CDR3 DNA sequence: TGTGCCAGCAGCCAAGGTCAAGGGCCCAATCAGCCCCAGCATTTT. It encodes CASSQGQGPNQPQHF.

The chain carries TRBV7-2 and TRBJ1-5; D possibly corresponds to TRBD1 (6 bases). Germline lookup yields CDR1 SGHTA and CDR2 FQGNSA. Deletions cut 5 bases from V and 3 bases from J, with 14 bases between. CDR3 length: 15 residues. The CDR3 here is CASSPQTGPNQPQHF. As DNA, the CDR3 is TGTGCCAGCAGCCCACAGACAGGACCCAATCAGCCCCAGCATTTT.

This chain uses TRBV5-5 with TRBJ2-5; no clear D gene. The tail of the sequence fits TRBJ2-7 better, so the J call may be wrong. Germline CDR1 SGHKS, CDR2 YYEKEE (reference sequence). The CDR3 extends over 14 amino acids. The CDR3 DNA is TGTGCCAGCAGCTTGGTGCAGGTCTCCTACGAGCAGTACTTC. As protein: CASSLVQVSYEQYF.

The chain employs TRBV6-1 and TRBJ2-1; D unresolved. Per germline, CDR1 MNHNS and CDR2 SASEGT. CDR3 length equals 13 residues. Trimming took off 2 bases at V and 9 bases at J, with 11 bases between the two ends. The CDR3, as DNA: TGTGCCAGCAGTGAAACGGTTGGGTTTGAGCAGTTCTTC. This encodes CASSETVGFEQFF.

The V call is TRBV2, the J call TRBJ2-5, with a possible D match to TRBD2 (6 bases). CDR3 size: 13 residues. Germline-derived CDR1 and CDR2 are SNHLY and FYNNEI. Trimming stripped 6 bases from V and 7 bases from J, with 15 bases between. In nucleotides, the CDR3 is TGTGCCAGCAGGGAGACTAGGTCGGTGACCCAGTACTTC. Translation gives CASRETRSVTQYF.

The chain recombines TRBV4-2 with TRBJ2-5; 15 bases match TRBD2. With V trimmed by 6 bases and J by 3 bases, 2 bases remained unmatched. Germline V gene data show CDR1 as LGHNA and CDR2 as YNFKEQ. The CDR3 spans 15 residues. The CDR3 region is CASSRTSGGEETQYF. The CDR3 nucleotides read TGTGCCAGCAGTCGGACTAGCGGGGGGGAAGAGACCCAGTACTTC.

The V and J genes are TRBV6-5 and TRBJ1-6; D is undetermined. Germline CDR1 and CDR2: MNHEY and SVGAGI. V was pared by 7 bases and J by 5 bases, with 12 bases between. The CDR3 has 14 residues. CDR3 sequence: CASNLNRDNSPLHF. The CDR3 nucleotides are TGTGCCAGCAATCTAAATCGAGATAATTCACCCCTCCACTTT.

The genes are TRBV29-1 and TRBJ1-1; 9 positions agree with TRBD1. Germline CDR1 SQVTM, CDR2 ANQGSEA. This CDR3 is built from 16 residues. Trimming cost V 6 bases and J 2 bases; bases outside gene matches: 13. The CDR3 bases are TGCAGCGTCCTTTTCGGGACAGGGCGTGAAAACACTGAAGCTTTCTTT. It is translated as CSVLFGTGRENTEAFF.

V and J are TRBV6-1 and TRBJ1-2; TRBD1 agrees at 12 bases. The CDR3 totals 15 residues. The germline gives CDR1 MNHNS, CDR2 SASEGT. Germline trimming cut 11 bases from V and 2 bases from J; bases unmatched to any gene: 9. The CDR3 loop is CASMPGTGGNYGYTF. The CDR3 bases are TGTGCCTCTATGCCCGGGACAGGGGGCAACTATGGCTACACCTTC.

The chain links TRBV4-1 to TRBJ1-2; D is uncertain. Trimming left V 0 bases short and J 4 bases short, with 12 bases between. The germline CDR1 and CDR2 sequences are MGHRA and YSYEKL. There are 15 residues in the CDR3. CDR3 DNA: TGCGCCAGCAGCCAAGACCTCGGGGTAGGCTATGGCTACACCTTC. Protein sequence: CASSQDLGVGYGYTF.

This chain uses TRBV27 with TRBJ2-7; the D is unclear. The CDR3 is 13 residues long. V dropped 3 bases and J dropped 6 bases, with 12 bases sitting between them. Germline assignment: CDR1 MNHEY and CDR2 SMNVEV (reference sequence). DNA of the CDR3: TGTGCCAGCAGTTTGACGACGAACCGCGAGCAGTACTTC. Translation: CASSLTTNREQYF.

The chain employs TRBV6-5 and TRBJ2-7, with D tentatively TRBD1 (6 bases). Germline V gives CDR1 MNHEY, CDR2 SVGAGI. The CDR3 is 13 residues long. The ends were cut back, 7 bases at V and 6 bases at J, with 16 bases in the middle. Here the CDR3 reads CASKRQDGSEQYF. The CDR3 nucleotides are TGTGCCAGCAAGAGACAGGATGGGTCCGAGCAGTACTTC.

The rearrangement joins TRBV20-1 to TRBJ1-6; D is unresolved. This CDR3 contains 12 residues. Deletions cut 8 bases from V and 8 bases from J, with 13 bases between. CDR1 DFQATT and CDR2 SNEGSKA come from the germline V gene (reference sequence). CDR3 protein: CSSAPIDSPLHF. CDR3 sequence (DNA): TGCAGTTCCGCCCCTATCGATTCACCCCTCCACTTT.

This CDR3 reads CASSTLQGPPETQYF. In DNA, the CDR3 is TGTGCCAGCAGTACTCTACAAGGCCCACCAGAGACCCAGTACTTC. The V call is TRBV27, the J call TRBJ2-5; unclear D gene. CDR1 is MNHEY, CDR2 SMNVEV, per germline (reference sequence). This CDR3 contains 15 residues. Between the trimmed V and J ends, which lost 5 bases and 4 bases, there was a span of 17 bases.

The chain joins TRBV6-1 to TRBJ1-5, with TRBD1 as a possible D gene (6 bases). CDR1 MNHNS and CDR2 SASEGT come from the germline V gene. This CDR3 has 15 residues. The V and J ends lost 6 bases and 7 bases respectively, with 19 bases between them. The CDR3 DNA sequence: TGTGCCAGCAGAACCTCAAGGACAGACAGCCAGCCCCAGCATTTT. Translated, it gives CASRTSRTDSQPQHF.

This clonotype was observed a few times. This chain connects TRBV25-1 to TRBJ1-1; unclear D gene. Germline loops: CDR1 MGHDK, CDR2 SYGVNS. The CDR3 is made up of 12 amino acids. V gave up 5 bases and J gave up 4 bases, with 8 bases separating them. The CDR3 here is CASSWTGTEAFF. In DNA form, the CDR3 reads TGTGCCAGCAGTTGGACTGGCACTGAAGCTTTCTTT.